The 17 T cell receptor beta chains below come from one sample, sequenced in a study of T cells in Graves' hyperthyroidism and ophthalmopathy. Amplification targeted TCR beta CDR3 regions from RNA transcripts. The HTBI primer set was used in a first-round RT-PCR of the TCR CDR3. TCRdb used MiXCR to reprocess the multiplex PCR reads, holding one entry per CDR3 protein. The table lists roughly 840,000 distinct CDR3 sequences, over 35% of them singletons. Input material: blood. The source is a young man with Graves' hyperthyroidism.

This chain uses TRBV29-1 with TRBJ2-1; TRBD2 might be the D (6 bases). CDR3 length: 13 residues. The germline gives CDR1 SQVTM, CDR2 ANQGSEA. V lost 4 bases and J lost 6, with 13 bases in between. DNA for the CDR3: TGCAGCGTTGTAACTAGCTACGGCAATGAGCAGTTCTTC. It specifies CSVVTSYGNEQFF.

This clonotype was seen more than once but under ten times. The rearrangement uses TRBV19 and TRBJ2-7; tentatively, D is TRBD1 (6 bases). CDR3 length: 14 amino acids. In germline, CDR1 is LNHDA, CDR2 SQIVND (reference sequence). The CDR3 here is CACLRDKASYEQYF. CDR3 DNA sequence: TGTGCTTGCCTCCGGGACAAGGCCTCCTACGAGCAGTACTTC.

This clonotype showed up just a few times. The J gene is TRBJ2-5, the V gene TRBV7-9; D call uncertain. V gave up 3 bases and J gave up 5 bases, with 13 bases separating them. Germline CDR1 reads SEHNR; CDR2 reads FQNEAQ (reference sequence). CDR3 length: 14 residues. The CDR3 loop reads CASSFRERRETQYF. The CDR3 bases are TGTGCCAGCAGCTTTCGCGAGAGACGGGAGACCCAGTACTTC.

This clonotype showed up many times. The chain has TRBV25-1 and TRBJ1-1, with TRBD1 matching 8 bases. Per germline, CDR1 MGHDK and CDR2 SYGVNS. Trimming removed 6 bases from V and 6 bases from J; junction bases left unmatched: 12. The CDR3 spans 15 residues. CDR3 nucleotides: TGTGCCAGCAGCGCCTTCAGGGGGCTATGGGCTGAAGCTTTCTTT. It yields the protein CASSAFRGLWAEAFF.

The V and J genes are TRBV9 and TRBJ2-5; 11 bases fit TRBD2. J gave up 5 bases and V 0 bases, and 3 bases lay outside the gene matches. Germline V gene data show CDR1 as SGDLS and CDR2 as YYNGEE. The CDR3 has 15 residues. In nucleotides, the CDR3 is TGTGCCAGCAGCGTAGGACTAGCGGGATTGGAGACCCAGTACTTC. It specifies CASSVGLAGLETQYF. Full variable domain (outside the CDR3, taken from reference TRBV9 and TRBJ2-5): DSGVTQTPKHLITATGQRVTLRCSPRSGDLSVYWYQQSLDQGLQFLIQYYNGEERAKGNILERFSAQQFPDLHSELNLSSLELGDSALYFCASSVGLAGLETQYFGPGTRLLVL.

This chain joins TRBV2 and TRBJ2-3, with D possibly being TRBD2 (5 bases). V was cut by 5 bases and J by 4 bases, with 13 bases left in between. The length of the CDR3 is 14 residues. Germline values: CDR1 SNHLY, CDR2 FYNNEI. The CDR3 DNA reads TGTGCCAGCAGTTGGGAAGGAGGCGCAGATACGCAGTATTTT. Translated: CASSWEGGADTQYF. The complete variable domain, with remaining parts taken from reference TRBV2 and TRBJ2-3, reads EPEVTQTPSHQVTQMGQEVILRCVPISNHLYFYWYRQILGQKVEFLVSFYNNEISEKSEIFDDQFSVERPDGSNFTLKIRSTKLEDSAMYFCASSWEGGADTQYFGPGTRLTVL.

In this sample, this clonotype turned up many times. This sequence joins TRBV19 and TRBJ2-5, with D possibly matching TRBD2 (6 bases). With 6 bases removed from V and 2 bases from J, the gap between germline ends came to 13 bases. From germline, CDR1 is LNHDA and CDR2 SQIVND (reference sequence). The CDR3 has 14 amino acids. The CDR3: CASSMTGVQETQYF. DNA of the CDR3: TGTGCCAGTAGCATGACGGGGGTTCAAGAGACCCAGTACTTC.

This sequence joins TRBV9 and TRBJ1-1, with 7 bases lining up with TRBD1. The germline V gene has CDR1 SGDLS and CDR2 YYNGEE. V was clipped by 4 bases and J by 4 bases; unmatched bases: 7. The CDR3 sequence is 14 residues long. Written as DNA, the CDR3 is TGTGCCAGCAGCATAAACGACAGGGTCACTGAAGCTTTCTTT. It yields the protein CASSINDRVTEAFF.

Turning to this clonotype: The CDR3 carries no conserved terminal phenylalanine or tryptophan, so it likely arises from a read error. The V call is TRBV7-9, the J call TRBJ1-1; 9 nucleotides match TRBD1. The junction had 6 bases not matched to a gene; V was cut back by 6 bases and J by 4 bases. Looked up from germline, CDR1 is SEHNR and CDR2 is FQNEAQ (reference sequence). The CDR3 sequence is 14 residues long. The CDR3: CASRAGTGITEAFS. The CDR3 DNA is TGTGCCAGCAGGGCCGGGACAGGGATCACTGAAGCTTTCTCT.

There are many counts of this clonotype. The CDR3 nucleotides read TGCGCCAGCAGTGCCCTGTACCAAGAGACCCAGTACTTC. It translates to CASSALYQETQYF. The J gene is TRBJ2-5, the V gene TRBV10-2; D is uncertain. CDR1 and CDR2 from the germline V gene are WSHSY and SAAADI. Trimming pared 4 bases from V and 0 bases from J, leaving 6 bases between. There are 13 residues in the CDR3.

This clonotype was counted many times. V gene TRBV10-3 combines with J gene TRBJ2-2; no definite D call. The CDR3 loop spans 14 amino acids. Per germline, CDR1 ENHRY and CDR2 SYGVKD. V was trimmed by 2 bases and J by 4 bases, leaving 8 bases between them. CDR3 in amino acids: CAISEEGFTGELFF. The CDR3 coding sequence is TGTGCCATCAGTGAGGAAGGGTTCACCGGGGAGCTGTTTTTT.

CDR3 bases: TGTGCCAGCAGCTTGGAACAGGGAGGAACTCAGCCCCAGCATTTT. This gives the protein CASSLEQGGTQPQHF. This rearrangement joins TRBV7-2 to TRBJ1-5; D might be TRBD1 (6 bases). Trimming took off 3 bases at V and 6 bases at J, with 15 bases between the two ends. CDR1 and CDR2 from the germline V gene are SGHTA and FQGNSA. The CDR3 spans 15 residues.

The chain joins TRBV6-2 or TRBV6-3 to TRBJ2-7; D is undetermined. Per germline, CDR1 MNHEY and CDR2 SVGEGT. The CDR3 contains 12 residues. Trimming cost V 6 bases and J 7 bases, with 13 bases left between them. CDR3 in amino acids: CASRPVKGEQYF. CDR3 DNA: TGTGCCAGCAGACCCGTAAAGGGAGAGCAGTACTTC.

This clonotype was seen once. The chain recombines TRBV5-1 with TRBJ2-5, with D unclear. V lost 2 bases and J lost 4, with 12 bases in between. Germline lookup yields CDR1 SGHRS and CDR2 YFSETQ. This CDR3 is built from 14 residues. CDR3 bases: TGCGCCAGCAGCTTTGATAGATCGGGAGAGACCCAGTACTTC. The encoded protein is CASSFDRSGETQYF.

This clonotype came up many times. The V gene is TRBV29-1, the J gene TRBJ2-7; 11 bases match TRBD2. The germline V gene has CDR1 SQVTM and CDR2 ANQGSEA. This CDR3 is built from 12 residues. V was pared by 6 bases and J by 7 bases, with 5 bases of the junction left unmatched. DNA of the CDR3: TGCAGCGTCGGTGGGACTAGCGGTGAGCAGTACTTC. Residues: CSVGGTSGEQYF.

This clonotype showed up many times. This sequence joins TRBV7-8 and TRBJ2-7, with D hard to call. Trimming removed 5 bases from V and 2 bases from J, with 19 bases in between. The length of the CDR3 is 16 residues. Looked up from germline, CDR1 is SGHVS and CDR2 is FQNEAQ. This chain's CDR3 is CASSQSSDPRPYEQYF. The CDR3 bases are TGTGCCAGCAGCCAATCATCAGACCCGCGGCCCTACGAGCAGTACTTC.

V usage is TRBV19 and J usage is TRBJ2-3; the match to TRBD1 covers 7 bases. There are 14 residues in the CDR3. Germline loops: CDR1 LNHDA, CDR2 SQIVND (reference sequence). After removal of 5 bases from V and 4 bases from J, the junction contained 6 bases not matched to a gene. The CDR3 here is CASSSGTASDTQYF. CDR3 sequence (DNA): TGTGCCAGTAGTTCCGGGACAGCATCAGATACGCAGTATTTT.